Sequencing of this TCR beta chain was carried out in a study of cytomegalovirus exposure and HLA in healthy donors. In the PCR, 60 Vbeta and 13 Jbeta primers were used. Sequencing used immunoSEQ multiplex PCR; TCRdb keeps in-frame clones, though not all of them. Among approximately 160,000 clones listed, approximately 80% were seen once. The clonotype comes from a woman between 45 and 60 years old in good health and CMV-seropositive. Sequenced material: PBMCs.

CDR3 amino acids: CASSPRVGAGTGYTF. In DNA, the CDR3 is TGTGCCAGCAGCCCCCGGGTTGGTGCGGGGACTGGCTACACCTTC. The chain has TRBV9 and TRBJ1-2; tentatively, D is TRBD1 (5 bases). The length of the CDR3 is 15 residues. V was trimmed by 4 bases and J by 7 bases, leaving 20 bases between them. Germline V gene sequence: CDR1 SGDLS, CDR2 YYNGEE.